These 15 T cell receptor beta chains originate from one sample sequenced in a study of cytomegalovirus exposure and HLA in healthy donors. It was with 60 Vbeta and 13 Jbeta primers that the PCR ran. Sequencing was performed with immunoSEQ multiplex PCR; in TCRdb, only in-frame clones are kept and a portion is missing. The data hold some 180,000 clones, with about 79% observed a single time. The sequenced sample consisted of PBMCs. The receptors stem from a man aged 18 to 29 in good health and CMV-seronegative.

The CDR3 DNA sequence: TGTGCCAGCAGGAAACAGGGATACGAGCAGTACTTC. Its translation is CASRKQGYEQYF. The chain is built from TRBV6-1 and TRBJ2-5, with a weak D call TRBD1 (6 bases). The better agreement between TRBJ2-7 and the DNA end casts doubt on the J call. Germline assignment: CDR1 MNHNS and CDR2 SASEGT. The CDR3 is 12 amino acids.

The V gene is TRBV15, the J gene TRBJ2-3; 11 bases line up with TRBD2. The CDR3 length is 15 residues. The junction had 6 bases not matched to a gene; V was cut back by 4 bases and J by 6 bases. In germline, CDR1 is LNHNV, CDR2 YYDKDF (reference sequence). CDR3 DNA sequence: TGTGCCACCAGCATTCTAGCGGGAGGAGAGGATACGCAGTATTTT. Translating it yields CATSILAGGEDTQYF. Supplemented by reference TRBV15 and TRBJ2-3, the full variable domain reads DAMVIQNPRYQVTQFGKPVTLSCSQTLNHNVMYWYQQKSSQAPKLLFHYYDKDFNNEADTPDNFQSRRPNTSFCFLDIRSPGLGDTAMYLCATSILAGGEDTQYFGPGTRLTVL.

The chain carries TRBV7-9 and TRBJ2-1; perhaps TRBD2 as D (6 bases). V lost 8 bases, J lost 5 bases, and 19 bases lay in between. This CDR3 has 15 residues. Germline CDR1 is SEHNR and CDR2 is FQNEAQ (reference sequence). The CDR3 coding sequence is TGTGCCAGCTCCCCAACCGGGACTCGGAACAATGAGCAGTTCTTC. Protein sequence: CASSPTGTRNNEQFF.

The chain recombines TRBV9 with TRBJ2-4; 7 nucleotides agree with TRBD2. The CDR3 has 15 amino acids. With 1 base clipped from V and 6 bases from J, the junction kept 7 bases outside the gene matches. Germline lookup yields CDR1 SGDLS and CDR2 YYNGEE. DNA of the CDR3: TGTGCCAGCAGCGTACAGGTGGGGGAGGGAAACATTCAGTACTTC. Translated: CASSVQVGEGNIQYF.

This clone came up a few times. V is TRBV27 and J is TRBJ1-1; D unclear. The ends were cut back, 2 bases at V and 1 base at J, with 8 bases in the middle. CDR3 length: 14 amino acids. The V gene's germline CDR1 is MNHEY and CDR2 SMNVEV (reference sequence). The CDR3 sequence: CASSLEGKNTEAFF. Here the CDR3 DNA reads TGTGCCAGCAGTTTAGAGGGTAAGAACACTGAAGCTTTCTTT.

V is TRBV27 and J is TRBJ2-3; 8 nucleotides line up with TRBD1. Germline CDR1 reads MNHEY; CDR2 reads SMNVEV (reference sequence). V gave up 0 bases and J gave up 4 bases; unmatched junction bases: 15. The CDR3 is made up of 19 amino acids. The CDR3 DNA is TGTGCCAGCAGTTTATCGTCGGACAGGGCCTTAAGTCGTCCAGATACGCAGTATTTT. Amino acids: CASSLSSDRALSRPDTQYF.

The chain joins TRBV7-2 to TRBJ1-2; possible D gene TRBD1, 6 bases. Per the germline V gene, CDR1 is SGHTA and CDR2 is FQGNSA. V dropped 5 bases and J dropped 6 bases, with 13 bases sitting between them. There are 13 residues in the CDR3. As DNA, the CDR3 is TGTGCCAGCAGCCTGGGCAGGGGCAATGGCTACACCTTC. Translated: CASSLGRGNGYTF.

The chain has TRBV18 and TRBJ1-1; D is possibly TRBD1 (6 bases). Germline CDR1 is KGHSH and CDR2 is LQKENI. Trimming stripped 4 bases from V and 7 bases from J, with 16 bases between. The CDR3 is 14 amino acids. The CDR3 is CASSQTQGFSEAFF. The CDR3 nucleotides read TGTGCCAGCTCACAGACACAGGGTTTCAGTGAAGCTTTCTTT.

The chain employs TRBV5-1 and TRBJ1-5, with TRBD1 identical over 8 bases. V shed 4 bases, J shed 2 bases, and the junction held 11 bases outside the gene matches. This CDR3 contains 17 residues. The V gene's germline CDR1 is SGHRS and CDR2 YFSETQ. CDR3 sequence (DNA): TGCGCCAGCAGCCCCGGACAGGGTGTTTTGGGCAATCAGCCCCAGCATTTT. Its protein is CASSPGQGVLGNQPQHF.

Comment on this clone: Distinct nucleotide sequences in the sample also encode this CDR3. This chain uses TRBV5-6 with TRBJ1-1; possible D gene TRBD1, 6 bases. V was pared by 4 bases and J by 5 bases, with 12 bases between. Per the germline V gene, CDR1 is SGHDT and CDR2 is YYEEEE. CDR3 length equals 13 residues. CDR3 coding DNA: TGTGCCAGCAGCCTAGGGGGTGGTACTGAAGCTTTCTTT. Translation gives CASSLGGGTEAFF. Supplemented by reference TRBV5-6 and TRBJ1-1, the full variable domain reads DAGVTQSPTHLIKTRGQQVTLRCSPKSGHDTVSWYQQALGQGPQFIFQYYEEEERQRGNFPDRFSGHQFPNYSSELNVNALLLGDSALYLCASSLGGGTEAFFGQGTRLTVV.

The chain is built from TRBV9 and TRBJ2-2; tentative D call: TRBD2 (7 bases). The V and J ends lost 5 bases and 3 bases respectively, with 23 bases between them. The length of the CDR3 is 18 residues. Germline-derived CDR1 and CDR2 are SGDLS and YYNGEE. CDR3 DNA: TGTGCCAGCAGTCCCCGACAAACGGGGGGCTGGGACACCGGGGAGCTGTTTTTT. This sequence encodes CASSPRQTGGWDTGELFF.

This clone was seen once. In the same sample, other DNA sequences code for this CDR3. J is TRBJ1-2 and V is TRBV19, with TRBD1 matching 7 bases. Germline V CDR1 and CDR2: LNHDA, SQIVND (reference sequence). CDR3 length: 14 amino acids. V lost 3 bases, J lost 2 bases, and 3 bases stayed unmatched. The CDR3 protein is CASSIGRGNYGYTF. CDR3 nucleotide sequence: TGTGCCAGTAGTATCGGCAGGGGGAACTATGGCTACACCTTC.

The chain carries TRBV19 and TRBJ2-5; a possible D gene is TRBD2 (5 bases). Germline V gene data show CDR1 as LNHDA and CDR2 as SQIVND (reference sequence). V was shortened by 3 bases and J by 1 base, with 9 bases between the two germline ends. This CDR3 contains 14 residues. The CDR3 DNA reads TGTGCCAGTAGTATGGCGGGTATCCAAGAGACCCAGTACTTC. Its translation is CASSMAGIQETQYF.

The chain employs TRBV11-2 and TRBJ1-1, with D uncertain. Germline V gene data show CDR1 as SGHAT and CDR2 as FQNNGV. V shed 2 bases and J shed 5 bases, with 12 bases lying between them. CDR3 length equals 14 residues. Written as DNA, the CDR3 is TGTGCCAGCAGCTTATTTACAGACGCGACTGAAGCTTTCTTT. Its translation: CASSLFTDATEAFF. Together with reference TRBV11-2 and TRBJ1-1, the CDR3 gives the full variable domain: EAGVAQSPRYKIIEKRQSVAFWCNPISGHATLYWYQQILGQGPKLLIQFQNNGVVDDSQLPKDRFSAERLKGVDSTLKIQPAKLEDSAVYLCASSLFTDATEAFFGQGTRLTVV.

This rearrangement joins TRBV7-2 to TRBJ2-7; TRBD1 aligns across 9 bases. The CDR3 extends over 16 amino acids. From germline, CDR1 is SGHTA and CDR2 FQGNSA. Trimming at V came to 5 bases and at J to 3 bases, leaving 11 bases not matched to a gene. The CDR3 DNA sequence: TGTGCCAGCAGCCTGGGCCCCGGGACAGGGAGCTACGAGCAGTACTTC. Its protein product is CASSLGPGTGSYEQYF.